Judged by abundance, the clone carrying this TCR beta chain is medium-sized. Semi-nested PCR with Nested Universal Primer A followed constant-region reverse priming of full-length variable regions. TCRdb reprocessed the 5' RACE reads with MiXCR, giving one entry per CDR3 protein. The table lists 62,000 or so distinct CDR3 sequences, under 35% of them singletons. CDR1 is SEHNR and CDR2 is FQNEAQ in the germline V gene (reference sequence). The V and J ends lost 3 bases and 3 bases, in that order; junction bases with no gene match: 2. The CDR3 covers 14 residues. The clonotype was recovered from a female donor with breast cancer. The specimen sequenced was tumor-infiltrating naive CD4+ T cells sorted from the breast tumor. The subset: naive CD4+ T cells, CD4+CD45RA+CD25-. This chain connects TRBV7-9 to TRBJ2-1; 7 bases align to TRBD2. The CDR3 is CASSLSSGYNEQFF. The CDR3 DNA sequence: TGTGCCAGCAGCTTGTCTAGCGGCTACAATGAGCAGTTCTTC.